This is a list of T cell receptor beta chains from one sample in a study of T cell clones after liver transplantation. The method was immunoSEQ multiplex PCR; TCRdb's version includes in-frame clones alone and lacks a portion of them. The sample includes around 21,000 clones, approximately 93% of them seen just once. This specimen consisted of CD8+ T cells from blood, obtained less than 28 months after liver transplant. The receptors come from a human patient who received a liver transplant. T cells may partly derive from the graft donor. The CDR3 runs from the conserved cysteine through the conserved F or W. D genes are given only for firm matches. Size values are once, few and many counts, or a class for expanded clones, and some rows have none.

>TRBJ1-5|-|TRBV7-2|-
TGTGCCAGCAGCTTGGGCAGGCCCTTCTATAGCAATCAGCCCCAGCATTTT
CASSLGRPFYSNQPQHF
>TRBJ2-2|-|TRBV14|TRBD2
TGTGCCAGCAGCCAAGCTAGCGGTCTATCCGGGGAGCTGTTTTTT
CASSQASGLSGELFF
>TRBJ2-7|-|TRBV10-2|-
TGCGCCACCGTACTAGGAAAGGGCTACGAGCAGTACTTC
CATVLGKGYEQYF
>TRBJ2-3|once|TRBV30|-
TGTGCCTGGAGTGTAGGGCCGGGCACAGATACGCAGTATTTT
CAWSVGPGTDTQYF
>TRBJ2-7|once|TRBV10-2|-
TGCGCCAGCAGAGCTCGGACTACCTACGAGCAGTACTTC
CASRARTTYEQYF
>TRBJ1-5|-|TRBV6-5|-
TGTGCCAGCAGTCAGGAGGTCCCCGGCAATCAGCCCCAGCATTTT
CASSQEVPGNQPQHF
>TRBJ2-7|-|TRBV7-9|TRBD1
TGTGCCAGCAGCTCCGGACAGGGAACTATAGGCTACGAGCAGTACTTC
CASSSGQGTIGYEQYF
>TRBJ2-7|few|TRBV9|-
TGTGCCAGCAGCGTAGGAGGGGCTCCCTACGAGCAGTACTTC
CASSVGGAPYEQYF
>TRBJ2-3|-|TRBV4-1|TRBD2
TGCGCCAGCAGCCACGGTATAGGGACTAGCGGGCAGCTAGATACGCAGTATTTT
CASSHGIGTSGQLDTQYF
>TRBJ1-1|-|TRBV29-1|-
TGCAGCGTTGACACAGGGATGAACACTGAAGCTTTCTTT
CSVDTGMNTEAFF
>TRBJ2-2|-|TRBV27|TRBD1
TGTGCCAGCAGTTTCGGGGAGTCGACAGGGTCTTTTGCCGGGGAGCTGTTTTTT
CASSFGESTGSFAGELFF
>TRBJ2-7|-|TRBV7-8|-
TGTGCCAGCAGCGCCAATGGCGAGCAGTACTTC
CASSANGEQYF
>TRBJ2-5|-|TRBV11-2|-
TGTGCCAGCAGCTTAGAAGGGTCCGGGGAGACCCAGTACTTC
CASSLEGSGETQYF
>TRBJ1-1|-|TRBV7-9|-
TGTGCCAGCAGCTTAGGCGGCGGAGCTGAAGCTTTCTTT
CASSLGGGAEAFF
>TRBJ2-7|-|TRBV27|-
TGTGCCAGCAGTACCCCAAACTACGAGCAGTACTTC
CASSTPNYEQYF
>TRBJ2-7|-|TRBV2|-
TGTGCCAGCAGTGAAGGGACCTACGAGCAGTACTTC
CASSEGTYEQYF
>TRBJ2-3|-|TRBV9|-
TGTGCCAGCAGCGATCCCGGGACTAGCACAGATACGCAGTATTTT
CASSDPGTSTDTQYF
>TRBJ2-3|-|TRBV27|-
TGTGCCAGCAGCTGGGTTCCGGGACACAGCACAGATACGCAGTATTTT
CASSWVPGHSTDTQYF
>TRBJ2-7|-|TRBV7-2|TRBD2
TGTGCCAGCAGCTTAGGGCTAGCGGCTGACTACGAGCAGTACTTC
CASSLGLAADYEQYF
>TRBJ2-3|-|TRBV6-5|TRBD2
TGTGCCAGCAGTTATTCGGCGGGAGAGATAGCAGATACGCAGTATTTT
CASSYSAGEIADTQYF
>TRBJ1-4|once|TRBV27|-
TGTGCCAGCAGTCCTAACCCCGGGGGTGAAAAACTGTTTTTT
CASSPNPGGEKLFF
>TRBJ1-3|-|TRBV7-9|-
TGTGCCAGCAGCCCTACTAACGCGGTTCCCTCTGGAAACACCATATATTTT
CASSPTNAVPSGNTIYF
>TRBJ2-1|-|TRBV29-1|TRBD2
TGCAGCGCCTGGCTAGCGGGGTACAATGAGCAGTTCTTC
CSAWLAGYNEQFF
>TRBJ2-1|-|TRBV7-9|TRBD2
TGTGCCAGCAGCTTAGGTTCGATTCGGGAGGGTGAGCAGTTCTTC
CASSLGSIREGEQFF
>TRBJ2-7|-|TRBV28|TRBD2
TGTGCCAGCAGCTTCGGGACTAGCGGCTACTACGAGCAGTACTTC
CASSFGTSGYYEQYF
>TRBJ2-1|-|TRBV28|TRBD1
TGTGCCAGCCGCCTCGGGACAGGTGATCCGTCCTACAATGAGCAGTTCTTC
CASRLGTGDPSYNEQFF
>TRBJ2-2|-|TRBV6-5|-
TGTGCCAGCAGTTACGCCGGGGAAGGGTACGGGGAGCTGTTTTTT
CASSYAGEGYGELFF
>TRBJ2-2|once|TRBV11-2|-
TGTGCCAGCAGCTTAAAGTCACCGGGACGGCCGGTGGCCGGGGAGCTGTTTTTT
CASSLKSPGRPVAGELFF
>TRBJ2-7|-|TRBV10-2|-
TGCGCCAGCAGTGAGTTCCCCCGTACAGGGTCATCTTACGAGCAGTACTTC
CASSEFPRTGSSYEQYF
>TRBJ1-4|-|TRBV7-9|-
TGTGCCAGCAGCCCGGACAGTTTTACAACTAATGAAAAACTGTTTTTT
CASSPDSFTTNEKLFF
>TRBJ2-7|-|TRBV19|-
TGTGCCAGTAGTATAGACGGGATCCGCGAGCAGTACTTC
CASSIDGIREQYF
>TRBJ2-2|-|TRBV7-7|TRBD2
TGTGCCAGCAGCTTAGAAGCGGGAGACAGCACCGGGGAGCTGTTTTTT
CASSLEAGDSTGELFF
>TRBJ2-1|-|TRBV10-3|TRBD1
TGTGCCATCAGTGAGTCCGGGACAGGGGAGGATGAGCAGTTCTTC
CAISESGTGEDEQFF
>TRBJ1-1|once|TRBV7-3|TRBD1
TGTGCCAGCAGCTTAGGGCGGGACAGGGAAGGAACTGAAGCTTTCTTT
CASSLGRDREGTEAFF
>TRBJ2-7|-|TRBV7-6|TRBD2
TGTGCCAGCAGCTTCCACACCACCAGCAGCGGGAGCTACGAGCAGTACTTC
CASSFHTTSSGSYEQYF
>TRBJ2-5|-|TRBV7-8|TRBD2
TGTGCCAGCAGCTTCGGACTAGCGGGAGTCGAGGAGACCCAGTACTTC
CASSFGLAGVEETQYF
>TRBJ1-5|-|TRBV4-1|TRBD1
TGCGCCAGCAGCCAACAGGGGGCTTACAATCAGCCCCAGCATTTT
CASSQQGAYNQPQHF
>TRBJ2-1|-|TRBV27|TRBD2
TGTGCCAGCAGTCCACTTAGCGGGGGGGACTACAATGAGCAGTTCTTC
CASSPLSGGDYNEQFF
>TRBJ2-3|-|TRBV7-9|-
TGTGCCAGCAGCCTTCCGGGAAGCACAGATACGCAGTATTTT
CASSLPGSTDTQYF
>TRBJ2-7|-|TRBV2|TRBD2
TGTGCCAGCAGTGATTTGAGACTAGCAAGCGAGCAGTACTTC
CASSDLRLASEQYF
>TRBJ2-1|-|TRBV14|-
TGTGCCAGCAGCCAAGATCTATTCGGGAATGAGCAGTTCTTC
CASSQDLFGNEQFF
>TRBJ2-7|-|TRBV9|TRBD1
TGTGCCAGCAGCCCAAGACAGGGGCCTTCCTACGAGCAGTACTTC
CASSPRQGPSYEQYF
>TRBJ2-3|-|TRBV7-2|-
TGTGCCAGCAGCTTATTCGGCCTCGGGGGCGCAAGTGGCACAGATACGCAGTATTTT
CASSLFGLGGASGTDTQYF
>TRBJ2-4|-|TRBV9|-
TGTGCCAGTGGGGCAGGGTCGAACATTCAGTACTTC
CASGAGSNIQYF
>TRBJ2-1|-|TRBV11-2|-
TGTGCCAGCAGCCCAGGGGGAGGTGAGCAGTTCTTC
CASSPGGGEQFF
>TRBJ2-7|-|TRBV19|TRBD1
TGTGCCAGTAGTCCCAGGGACAGGGCCCACGAGCAGTACTTC
CASSPRDRAHEQYF
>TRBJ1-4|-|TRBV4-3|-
TGCGCCAGCAGCCATCGCTATCCAACTAATGAAAAACTGTTTTTT
CASSHRYPTNEKLFF
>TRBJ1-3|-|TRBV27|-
TGTGCCAGCAGTTCTAAATATACCCCCCCTGCGAGCTCTGGAAACACCATATATTTT
CASSSKYTPPASSGNTIYF
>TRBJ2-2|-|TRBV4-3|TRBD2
TGCGCCAGCAGAATGACTAGCAGTTCCGGGGAGCTGTTTTTT
CASRMTSSSGELFF
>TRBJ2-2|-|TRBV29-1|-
TGCAGCGTTGAAGTATCGGGACGGTACACCGGGGAGCTGTTTTTT
CSVEVSGRYTGELFF
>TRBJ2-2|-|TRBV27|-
TGTGCCAGCGGAACCAGGGCAACAGGGCCGAACACCGGGGAGCTGTTTTTT
CASGTRATGPNTGELFF